The 30 T cell receptor beta chains listed next were all sequenced from one sample in a study of shared T cell receptors in the human thymus. The data were produced by immunoSEQ multiplex PCR, yet TCRdb's version contains in-frame clones alone and is incomplete. The sample lists hundreds of thousands of clones, around 87% occurring once. These data were also reused for a study on human thymus T cells.

The sequenced material came from thymocytes. These receptor sequences come from a boy younger than two with a congenital heart defect.

The V gene is TRBV28, the J gene TRBJ1-5, with 8 bases matching TRBD1. V lost 6 bases, J lost 4 bases, and 14 bases stayed unmatched. The CDR3 is made up of 17 amino acids. Germline values: CDR1 MDHEN, CDR2 SYDVKM. The DNA of the CDR3 is TGTGCCAGCAGCCCTTACAGGGGGTTGCTTTCGAATCAGCCCCAGCATTTT. Amino acid sequence: CASSPYRGLLSNQPQHF.

The genes are TRBV7-2 and TRBJ2-5, with TRBD2 matching over 14 bases. This CDR3 is 16 amino acids long. Losses at the gene ends were 2 bases for V and 4 bases for J; bases not matched to a gene: 3. Per germline, CDR1 SGHTA and CDR2 FQGNSA. The CDR3: CASSLPGLAGVETQYF. DNA of the CDR3: TGTGCCAGCAGCTTACCGGGACTAGCGGGAGTAGAGACCCAGTACTTC.

V gene TRBV13 combines with J gene TRBJ1-2, with 9 bases fitting TRBD1. The CDR3 has 17 residues. CDR1 PRHDT and CDR2 FYEKMQ come from the germline V gene (reference sequence). Trimming at V came to 2 bases and at J to 0 bases, leaving 7 bases not matched to a gene. In nucleotides, the CDR3 is TGTGCCAGCAGCTTACGGGACAGGGCGAGTTCTAACTATGGCTACACCTTC. Its translation is CASSLRDRASSNYGYTF. Full variable domain (missing parts from reference TRBV13 and TRBJ1-2): AAGVIQSPRHLIKEKRETATLKCYPIPRHDTVYWYQQGPGQDPQFLISFYEKMQSDKGSIPDRFSAQQFSDYHSELNMSSLELGDSALYFCASSLRDRASSNYGYTFGSGTRLTVV.

The gene calls are TRBV19 and TRBJ2-7, with D hard to call. The CDR3 spans 16 residues. V gave up 3 bases and J gave up 4 bases, with 19 bases separating them. Looked up from germline, CDR1 is LNHDA and CDR2 is SQIVND (reference sequence). CDR3 nucleotide sequence: TGTGCCAGTAGTATGGGCAACGACGCGCCGTCTTACGAGCAGTACTTC. Amino acids: CASSMGNDAPSYEQYF.

This clone was detected once. CDR3 amino acids: CASSLGAGGSIDEQFF. The CDR3 bases are TGTGCCAGCAGCTTAGGAGCGGGAGGGTCTATCGATGAGCAGTTCTTC. V and J are TRBV7-9 and TRBJ2-1; TRBD2 matches at 10 bases. The junction had 8 bases not matched to a gene; V was cut back by 1 base and J by 8 bases. CDR1 is SEHNR, CDR2 FQNEAQ, per germline (reference sequence). This CDR3 has 16 amino acids.

The gene calls are TRBV2 and TRBJ2-1; perhaps TRBD2 as D (6 bases). Trimming stripped 6 bases from V and 2 bases from J, with 14 bases between. This CDR3 is built from 15 residues. CDR1 is SNHLY, CDR2 FYNNEI, per germline. The CDR3 here is CASRAGTVPYNEQFF. The CDR3 DNA is TGTGCCAGCAGAGCCGGGACTGTCCCCTACAATGAGCAGTTCTTC. The variable domain in full, with the rest retrieved from reference TRBV2 and TRBJ2-1, is EPEVTQTPSHQVTQMGQEVILRCVPISNHLYFYWYRQILGQKVEFLVSFYNNEISEKSEIFDDQFSVERPDGSNFTLKIRSTKLEDSAMYFCASRAGTVPYNEQFFGPGTRLTVL.

This clone occurred once. This chain links TRBV7-2 with TRBJ2-7; D might be TRBD2 (5 bases). The length of the CDR3 is 13 residues. V was pared by 5 bases and J by 4 bases, with 12 bases between. Per the germline V gene, CDR1 is SGHTA and CDR2 is FQGNSA. This CDR3 reads CASSPSPSYEQYF. In DNA form, the CDR3 reads TGTGCCAGCAGCCCTAGCCCCAGTTACGAGCAGTACTTC.

The V gene is TRBV28, the J gene TRBJ1-2, with D perhaps matching TRBD1 (6 bases). Germline values: CDR1 MDHEN, CDR2 SYDVKM. Trimming removed 4 bases from V and 5 bases from J, with 20 bases in between. CDR3 size: 16 residues. CDR3 region: CASSWRRSTGPYGYTF. The CDR3 bases are TGTGCCAGCAGTTGGCGCCGATCAACAGGGCCATATGGCTACACCTTC.

The gene calls are TRBV4-3 and TRBJ1-6; weak D call: TRBD1 (5 bases). The V end lost 1 base, the J end lost 2 bases, and 15 bases lay between the germline ends. Germline values: CDR1 LGHNA, CDR2 YSLEER. This CDR3 is built from 18 residues. The CDR3 nucleotides are TGCGCCAGCAGCCAAGCTTACAGGTCGGGCCCCTATAATTCACCCCTCCACTTT. Protein product: CASSQAYRSGPYNSPLHF.

The rearrangement joins TRBV28 to TRBJ2-7, with TRBD1 identical over 10 bases. The CDR3 is made up of 14 amino acids. V shed 5 bases and J 4 bases; nucleotides not matched to a gene: 5. Germline CDR1 MDHEN, CDR2 SYDVKM. The DNA of the CDR3 is TGTGCCAGCAGTCCCCGACAGGGGGCTTACGAGCAGTACTTC. Amino acids: CASSPRQGAYEQYF.

The rearrangement links TRBV10-3 to TRBJ2-2; 7 positions match TRBD2. Germline V gene sequence: CDR1 ENHRY, CDR2 SYGVKD. The CDR3 runs to 12 residues. With V trimmed by 8 bases and J by 5 bases, 2 bases remained unmatched. CDR3 region: CAIGRVTGELFF. CDR3 sequence (DNA): TGTGCCATCGGGAGGGTTACCGGGGAGCTGTTTTTT.

The chain uses TRBV28 and TRBJ2-7, with TRBD1 matching over 7 bases. The CDR3 contains 14 residues. CDR1 and CDR2 (germline): MDHEN, SYDVKM. The V segment lost 6 bases and the J segment 3 bases; nucleotides outside the gene matches: 8. DNA of the CDR3: TGTGCCAGCAGGCCCCTTGGGACAGTCTACGAGCAGTACTTC. Its translation is CASRPLGTVYEQYF.

This chain connects TRBV5-5 to TRBJ2-3, with a weak D call TRBD2 (5 bases). The CDR3 loop spans 13 amino acids. With 5 bases removed from V and 5 bases from J, the gap between germline ends came to 12 bases. The germline gives CDR1 SGHKS, CDR2 YYEKEE (reference sequence). CDR3 in DNA: TGTGCCAGCAGACGAGGGATTCTAGATACGCAGTATTTT. This codes for CASRRGILDTQYF.

The CDR3 loop reads CAIALAVTNNEQFF. CDR3 DNA sequence: TGTGCCATCGCTCTAGCGGTGACCAACAATGAGCAGTTCTTC. The chain carries TRBV15 and TRBJ2-1; TRBD2 agrees at 7 bases. V dropped 10 bases and J dropped 5; count of bases not matched to a gene: 11. The germline gives CDR1 LNHNV, CDR2 YYDKDF (reference sequence). CDR3 length: 14 residues.

The CDR3 sequence is CTARGRTDTQYF. CDR3 coding DNA: TGCACCGCAAGGGGTCGCACAGATACGCAGTATTTT. The gene calls are TRBV29-1 and TRBJ2-3, with D perhaps TRBD1 (5 bases). The germline V gene encodes CDR1 SQVTM and CDR2 ANQGSEA. The CDR3 is 12 amino acids.

CDR3 loop: CSVTASGWGELFF. For the CDR3, the DNA is TGCAGCGTCACGGCTAGCGGTTGGGGGGAGCTGTTTTTT. The chain couples TRBV29-1 to TRBJ2-2; 7 positions match TRBD2. The CDR3 length is 13 residues. Germline V gives CDR1 SQVTM, CDR2 ANQGSEA. The V gene end was trimmed by 6 bases and the J gene end by 8 bases; junction bases not matched to a gene: 9.

CDR3: CASSQVKTGVGSGRSTDTQYF. The CDR3 nucleotides read TGCGCCAGCAGCCAAGTCAAAACCGGGGTGGGGTCGGGAAGGAGCACAGATACGCAGTATTTT. The chain recombines TRBV4-1 with TRBJ2-3; weak D call: TRBD2 (5 bases). In germline, CDR1 is MGHRA, CDR2 YSYEKL. The V end lost 1 base, the J end lost 0 bases, and 26 bases lay between the germline ends. The CDR3 is made up of 21 amino acids.

The chain carries TRBV19 and TRBJ2-4, with D possibly TRBD2 on 7 matching bases. From germline, CDR1 is LNHDA and CDR2 SQIVND (reference sequence). Trimming took 3 bases from V and 8 from J, leaving 17 bases between them. The CDR3 has 15 residues. The CDR3 protein is CASSMIGGEGDIQYF. CDR3 DNA: TGTGCCAGTAGTATGATTGGTGGGGAGGGGGACATTCAGTACTTC.

V usage is TRBV4-2 and J usage is TRBJ1-4; TRBD1 agrees at 11 bases. V lost 2 bases to trimming and J lost 12 bases; unmatched junction nucleotides: 11. Germline V gene sequence: CDR1 LGHNA, CDR2 YNFKEQ. The CDR3 totals 16 residues. The CDR3 loop is CASSQSVGQGEGELFF. Here the CDR3 DNA reads TGTGCCAGCAGCCAATCTGTGGGACAGGGGGAGGGAGAACTGTTTTTT.

This chain uses TRBV7-9 with TRBJ1-1, with TRBD1 matching 8 bases. Germline trimming cut 7 bases from V and 2 bases from J; bases unmatched to any gene: 6. The CDR3 totals 14 residues. The germline V gene encodes CDR1 SEHNR and CDR2 FQNEAQ (reference sequence). The CDR3 DNA reads as TGTGCCAGCACGGCGGACAGGGTTAACACTGAAGCTTTCTTT. Protein: CASTADRVNTEAFF.

This sequence joins TRBV28 and TRBJ2-5; 7 bases match TRBD2. The CDR3 runs 16 residues. V lost 10 bases to trimming and J lost 2 bases; unmatched junction nucleotides: 16. Per germline, CDR1 MDHEN and CDR2 SYDVKM. The CDR3 nucleotides read TGTGCCATCTCTCATAGGGGAGGGCCAGATCAAGAGACCCAGTACTTC. Its translation: CAISHRGGPDQETQYF.

This clone was detected once. For the CDR3, the DNA is TGCGCCAGCAGCCCGGGGGTCGTCCTCGGCTCCTACAATGAGCAGTTCTTC. It encodes CASSPGVVLGSYNEQFF. The chain joins TRBV5-1 to TRBJ2-1, with a tentative D call TRBD2 (6 bases). The CDR3 sequence is 17 residues long. V shed 4 bases and J shed 0 bases, with 17 bases lying between them. The germline gives CDR1 SGHRS, CDR2 YFSETQ.

The chain carries TRBV2 and TRBJ2-1, with D possibly TRBD2 on 6 matching bases. Germline assignment: CDR1 SNHLY and CDR2 FYNNEI. The CDR3 is 17 residues long. The V gene lost 7 bases and the J gene lost 4 bases, with 23 bases spanning the gap. CDR3 nucleotide sequence: TGTGCCAGCAAAAGTCCCCCGCCGGGAGTCTTATACAATGAGCAGTTCTTC. This codes for CASKSPPPGVLYNEQFF.

The chain links TRBV6-6 to TRBJ1-5, with D possibly TRBD1 on 5 matching bases. The germline CDR1 and CDR2 sequences are MNHNY and SVGAGI (reference sequence). The CDR3 contains 15 residues. Trimming pared 0 bases from V and 5 bases from J, leaving 11 bases between. The CDR3 region has the DNA TGTGCCAGCAGTTACTCGGGCAGGGCTGATCAGCCCCAGCATTTT. This translates into CASSYSGRADQPQHF.

This chain links TRBV2 with TRBJ2-1; TRBD2 agrees at 8 bases. Germline CDR1 is SNHLY and CDR2 is FYNNEI. The CDR3 is 17 amino acids. With V trimmed by 4 bases and J by 0 bases, 8 bases remained unmatched. The CDR3: CASSADQTSVSYNEQFF. The DNA of the CDR3 is TGTGCCAGCAGTGCCGATCAGACTAGCGTCTCCTACAATGAGCAGTTCTTC.

The chain joins TRBV5-1 to TRBJ2-1; 9 positions agree with TRBD2. CDR3 length: 17 residues. Losses at the gene ends were 2 bases for V and 8 bases for J; bases not matched to a gene: 14. CDR1 is SGHRS, CDR2 YFSETQ, per germline. CDR3 coding DNA: TGCGCCAGCAGCTTCGCGCTAGCGGGGAATTTTTTCGATGAGCAGTTCTTC. It yields the protein CASSFALAGNFFDEQFF.

The chain couples TRBV4-1 to TRBJ2-7; 9 nucleotides line up with TRBD1. Germline V gene sequence: CDR1 MGHRA, CDR2 YSYEKL. This CDR3 contains 15 residues. The ends lost 0 bases at V and 6 bases at J; junction bases unmatched: 6. The CDR3 nucleotides are TGCGCCAGCAGCCAAGAAAAATACAGGGGGCGCGAGCAGTACTTC. Translating gives CASSQEKYRGREQYF.

V gene TRBV30 combines with J gene TRBJ2-1, with TRBD2 matching 13 bases. This CDR3 comprises 17 residues. CDR1 is GTSNPN and CDR2 is SVGIG in the germline V gene (reference sequence). Germline trimming cut 3 bases from V and 2 bases from J; bases unmatched to any gene: 7. CDR3 in amino acids: CAWRLAGGPRTYNEQFF. In DNA, the CDR3 is TGTGCCTGGAGACTAGCGGGGGGGCCTCGCACCTACAATGAGCAGTTCTTC.

The chain combines TRBV11-2 with TRBJ2-7, with a weak D call TRBD2 (5 bases). CDR3 length: 15 residues. V lost 3 bases to trimming and J lost 3 bases, with 15 bases between them. The germline gives CDR1 SGHAT, CDR2 FQNNGV. CDR3 DNA: TGTGCCAGCAGCTTGAAAGCGGTCCGTCTCTACGAGCAGTACTTC. Residues: CASSLKAVRLYEQYF.

The rearrangement links TRBV4-3 to TRBJ2-3; D perhaps matches TRBD2 (7 bases). The CDR3 has 17 amino acids. Trimming left V 7 bases short and J 0 bases short, with 20 bases between. The germline CDR1 and CDR2 sequences are LGHNA and YSLEER. The CDR3 region has the DNA TGCGCCAGCACGAAAGGGGTGCGGGGGCCTAGCACAGATACGCAGTATTTT. This codes for CASTKGVRGPSTDTQYF.